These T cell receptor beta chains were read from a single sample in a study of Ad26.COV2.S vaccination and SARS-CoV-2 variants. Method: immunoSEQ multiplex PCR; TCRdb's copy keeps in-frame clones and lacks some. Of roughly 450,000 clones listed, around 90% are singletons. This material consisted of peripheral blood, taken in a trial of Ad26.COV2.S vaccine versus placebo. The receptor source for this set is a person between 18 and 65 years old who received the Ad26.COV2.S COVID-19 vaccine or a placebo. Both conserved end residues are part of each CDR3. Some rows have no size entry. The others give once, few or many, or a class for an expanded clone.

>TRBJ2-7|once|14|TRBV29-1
CSVEIPNSPYEQYF
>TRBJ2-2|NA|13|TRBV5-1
CASSLDSTGELFF
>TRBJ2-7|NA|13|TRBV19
CASSSYISYEQYF
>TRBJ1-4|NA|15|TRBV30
CAWSFRDRVNEKLFF
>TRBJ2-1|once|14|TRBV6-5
CASSSSGAYNEQFF
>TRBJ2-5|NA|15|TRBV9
CASMKGREGQETQYF
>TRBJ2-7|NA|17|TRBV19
CASSMGLAGESTGEQYF
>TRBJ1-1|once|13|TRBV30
CACDWLMGTEAFF
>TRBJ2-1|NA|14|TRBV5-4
CASRSLAGGDEQFF
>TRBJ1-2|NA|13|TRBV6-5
CASRRTGGDGYTF
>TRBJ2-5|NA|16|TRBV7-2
CASSPGVGAGEETQYF
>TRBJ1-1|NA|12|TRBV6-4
CASSDSNTEAFF
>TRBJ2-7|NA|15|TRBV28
CASSPRTVGAYEQYF
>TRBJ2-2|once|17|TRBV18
CASSPLPTTGDTGELFF
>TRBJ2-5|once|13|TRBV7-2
CASRGASQETQYF
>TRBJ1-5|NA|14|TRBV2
CASTLTGVSQPQHF
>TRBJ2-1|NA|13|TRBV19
CASSIAGMNEQFF
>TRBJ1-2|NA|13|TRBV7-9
CASSLVQGMSYTF
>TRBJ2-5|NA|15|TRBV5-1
CASSLTSGIGETQYF
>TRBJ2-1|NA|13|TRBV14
CASSQTYNNEQFF
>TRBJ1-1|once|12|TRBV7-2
CASSLMFTEAFF
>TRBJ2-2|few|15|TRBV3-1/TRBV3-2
CASSLGQGGTGELFF
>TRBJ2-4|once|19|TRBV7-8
CASSLGPRGSRTGKNIQYF
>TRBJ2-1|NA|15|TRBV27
CASSLLAGGEGEQFF
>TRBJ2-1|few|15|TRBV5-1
CASSSSGSSYNEQFF
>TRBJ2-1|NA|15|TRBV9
CASSVQTSGGHEQFF
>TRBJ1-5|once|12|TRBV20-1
CSASNSNQPQHF
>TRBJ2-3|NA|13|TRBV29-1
CSVRGGAADTQYF
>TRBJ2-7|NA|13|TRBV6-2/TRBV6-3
CASSPLAGNEQYF
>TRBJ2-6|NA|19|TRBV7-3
CASSLSSPGRRDGANVLTF
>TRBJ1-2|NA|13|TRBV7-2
CASSFSQGNGYTF
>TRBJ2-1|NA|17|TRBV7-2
CASSLEPVAGAGGEQFF
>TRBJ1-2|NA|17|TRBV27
CASSSTGQGISNYGYTF
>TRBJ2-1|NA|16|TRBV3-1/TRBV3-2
CASLGASGRSYNEQFF
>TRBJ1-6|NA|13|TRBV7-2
CASSPLGNSPLHF
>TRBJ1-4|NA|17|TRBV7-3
CASSLRPGEGTNEKLFF
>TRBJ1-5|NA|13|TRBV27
CASSLGVNQPQHF
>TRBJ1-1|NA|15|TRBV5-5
CASSPFNLTNTEAFF
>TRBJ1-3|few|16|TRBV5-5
CASSLVLGRSGNTIYF
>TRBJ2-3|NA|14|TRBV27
CASRPTAYTDTQYF
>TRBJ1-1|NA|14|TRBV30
CAWSSSGTGDEAFF
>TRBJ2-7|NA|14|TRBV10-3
CAISLAGEFYEQYF
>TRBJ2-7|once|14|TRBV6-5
CASSYSGVGGEQYF
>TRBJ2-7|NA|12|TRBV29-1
CSVAPGSYEQYF
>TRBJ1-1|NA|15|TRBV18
CASSPLLAGGTEAFF
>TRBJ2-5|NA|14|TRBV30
CAWSVVLYQETQYF
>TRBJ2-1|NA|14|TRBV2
CASSEQADHNEQFF
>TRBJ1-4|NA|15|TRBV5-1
CASSPPDRYNEKLFF
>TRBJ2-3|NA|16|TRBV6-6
CASSPRQKEGKDTQYF
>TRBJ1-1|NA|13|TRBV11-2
CASSLTPGFDAFF
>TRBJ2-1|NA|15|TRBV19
CASSPRGGSFNEQFF
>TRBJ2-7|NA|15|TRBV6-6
CASSYSPGHSYEQYF
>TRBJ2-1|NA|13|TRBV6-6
CASLGSPNNEQFF
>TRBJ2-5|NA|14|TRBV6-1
CASSESQGAETQYF
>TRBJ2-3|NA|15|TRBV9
CASSVGISNTDTQYF
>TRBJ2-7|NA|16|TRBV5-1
CASSFGTGVDHYEQYF
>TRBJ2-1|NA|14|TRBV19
CASSLAGVYNEQFF
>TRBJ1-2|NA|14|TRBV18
CASSLGQGEYGYTF
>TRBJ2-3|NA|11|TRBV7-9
CASSLEDTQYF